A selection of T cell receptor beta chains follows, all from one sample in a study of Ad26.COV2.S vaccination and SARS-CoV-2 variants. Repertoires were generated with immunoSEQ multiplex PCR, while TCRdb's copy carries only in-frame clones and drops some. The data contain 400,000 to 450,000 clones, 75% to 95% of them singletons. Source: peripheral blood, taken in a trial of Ad26.COV2.S vaccine versus placebo. All receptors derive from a person aged 18-65 years who received the Ad26.COV2.S COVID-19 vaccine or a placebo. Both conserved end residues are part of each CDR3.

j_gene: TRBJ2-7
v_gene: TRBV7-9
len: 12
CDR3aa: CASSSGTPGWYF

j_gene: TRBJ1-1
v_gene: TRBV18
len: 17
CDR3aa: CASSPNYQTGKNTEAFF

j_gene: TRBJ2-2
v_gene: TRBV6-5
len: 16
CDR3aa: CASSSPGQRNTGELFF

j_gene: TRBJ2-7
v_gene: TRBV27
len: 16
CDR3aa: CASSLLLGGPFYEQYF

j_gene: TRBJ2-1
v_gene: TRBV27
len: 14
CDR3aa: CASSLVGFGNEQFF

j_gene: TRBJ1-5
v_gene: TRBV7-2
len: 13
CDR3aa: CASSYRGEQPQHF

j_gene: TRBJ2-1
v_gene: TRBV5-1
len: 15
CDR3aa: CASSSGLAGANEQFF

j_gene: TRBJ2-5
v_gene: TRBV6-5
len: 13
CDR3aa: CASRTQFQETQYF

j_gene: TRBJ2-7
v_gene: TRBV11-2
len: 13
CDR3aa: CASSPDRHYEQYF

j_gene: TRBJ1-1
v_gene: TRBV5-1
len: 15
CDR3aa: CASSLAGTVWTEAFF

j_gene: TRBJ2-7
v_gene: TRBV3-1/TRBV3-2
len: 18
CDR3aa: CASSPRGRIAGGSYEQYF

j_gene: TRBJ2-5
v_gene: TRBV9
len: 14
CDR3aa: CASSGTGNRETQYF

j_gene: TRBJ1-4
v_gene: TRBV18
len: 13
CDR3aa: CASSSGTVEKLFF

j_gene: TRBJ2-2
v_gene: TRBV7-2
len: 14
CDR3aa: CASSNTGSAGELFF

j_gene: TRBJ2-3
v_gene: TRBV5-1
len: 19
CDR3aa: CASSLTGTGVSLGTDTQYF

j_gene: TRBJ2-5
v_gene: TRBV3-1/TRBV3-2
len: 16
CDR3aa: CASSQQAQVYQETQYF

j_gene: TRBJ2-1
v_gene: TRBV7-3
len: 16
CDR3aa: CASSSTGGSPYNEQFF

j_gene: TRBJ1-1
v_gene: TRBV7-2
len: 13
CDR3aa: CASSTTELIEAFF

j_gene: TRBJ2-2
v_gene: TRBV3-1/TRBV3-2
len: 16
CDR3aa: CASSQIAGTAGGELFF

j_gene: TRBJ2-5
v_gene: TRBV7-9
len: 15
CDR3aa: CASSLPGGTQETQYF

j_gene: TRBJ2-1
v_gene: TRBV27
len: 14
CDR3aa: CASTRRAAGNEQFF

j_gene: TRBJ1-1
v_gene: TRBV9
len: 12
CDR3aa: CASSRGDREAFF

j_gene: TRBJ2-7
v_gene: TRBV6-2/TRBV6-3
len: 15
CDR3aa: CASSYAAGGTYEQYF

j_gene: TRBJ1-5
v_gene: TRBV5-6
len: 14
CDR3aa: CASSLGQRNQPQHF

j_gene: TRBJ1-4
v_gene: TRBV7-6
len: 16
CDR3aa: CASSPRGTPLGEKLFF

j_gene: TRBJ1-3
v_gene: TRBV4-3
len: 17
CDR3aa: CASSQAAGGYPGNTIYF

j_gene: TRBJ2-7
v_gene: TRBV3-1/TRBV3-2
len: 13
CDR3aa: CASSARTSLEQYF

j_gene: TRBJ1-1
v_gene: TRBV4-3
len: 15
CDR3aa: CASSQGLGMNTEAFF

j_gene: TRBJ1-4
v_gene: TRBV7-2
len: 15
CDR3aa: CASNDGGVANEKLFF

j_gene: TRBJ2-7
v_gene: TRBV3-1/TRBV3-2
len: 15
CDR3aa: CASSEGLADTYEQYF

j_gene: TRBJ1-4
v_gene: TRBV7-2
len: 15
CDR3aa: CASRKGQTFNEKLFF

j_gene: TRBJ2-7
v_gene: TRBV28
len: 15
CDR3aa: CASSPIGTGSYEQYF

j_gene: TRBJ1-1
v_gene: TRBV5-1
len: 15
CDR3aa: CASTLQGIGNTEAFF

j_gene: TRBJ1-1
v_gene: TRBV9
len: 16
CDR3aa: CASSHGGGGGNTEAFF

j_gene: TRBJ2-7
v_gene: TRBV4-2
len: 19
CDR3aa: CASSQASRGGAASSYEQYF

j_gene: TRBJ1-5
v_gene: TRBV19
len: 16
CDR3aa: CASSVGGTVVNQPQHF

j_gene: TRBJ1-1
v_gene: TRBV6-1
len: 14
CDR3aa: CASSEIRSYTEAFF

j_gene: TRBJ1-1
v_gene: TRBV10-3
len: 13
CDR3aa: CAISMGQGTEAFF

j_gene: TRBJ1-1
v_gene: TRBV11-2
len: 16
CDR3aa: CASSSTGGRGNTEAFF

j_gene: TRBJ1-3
v_gene: TRBV2
len: 12
CDR3aa: CASGIGGNTIYF

j_gene: TRBJ2-1
v_gene: TRBV12-5
len: 14
CDR3aa: CASGLTLTSTEQFF

j_gene: TRBJ2-3
v_gene: TRBV7-2
len: 14
CDR3aa: CASSHPPPTDTQYF

j_gene: TRBJ2-7
v_gene: TRBV7-2
len: 16
CDR3aa: CASSHHPTSGDYEQYF

j_gene: TRBJ1-2
v_gene: TRBV30
len: 13
CDR3aa: CAWRPDSNYGYTF

j_gene: TRBJ1-4
v_gene: TRBV5-6
len: 13
CDR3aa: CASSGVEEEKLFF

j_gene: TRBJ2-3
v_gene: TRBV11-2
len: 15
CDR3aa: CASSPQAGGADTQYF

j_gene: TRBJ2-7
v_gene: TRBV19
len: 14
CDR3aa: CASSSRTGAYEQYF

j_gene: TRBJ2-2
v_gene: TRBV7-9
len: 14
CDR3aa: CAHSGARVPGELFF

j_gene: TRBJ2-7
v_gene: TRBV19
len: 13
CDR3aa: CATSAGATYEQYF

j_gene: TRBJ1-1
v_gene: TRBV19
len: 14
CDR3aa: CASSIEVMNTEAFF

j_gene: TRBJ2-1
v_gene: TRBV5-4
len: 15
CDR3aa: CASSSGGLTHNEQFF